This TCR beta chain appears in the sequencing data of a study of cytomegalovirus exposure and HLA in healthy donors. Use of 60 Vbeta and 13 Jbeta primers characterized the PCR. Assay used: immunoSEQ multiplex PCR; TCRdb lists only in-frame clones, some missing. Of about 120,000 clones listed, more than 75% are singletons. Germline loops: CDR1 SGHVS, CDR2 FNYEAQ. The CDR3 consists of 12 residues. The V gene lost 5 bases and the J gene lost 5 bases, with 6 bases spanning the gap. This clonotype originated in a woman in her thirties or forties in good health and CMV-seropositive. This chain joins TRBV7-6 and TRBJ2-2; D uncertain. The sequencing sample was made of PBMCs. CDR3 nucleotide sequence: TGTGCCAGCAGCACAGATACCGGGGAGCTGTTTTTT. It specifies CASSTDTGELFF.